This is a list of T cell receptor beta chains from one sample in a study of patients and donors after allogeneic stem cell transplantation. TCRdb re-analysed the RT-PCR reads in MiXCR, keeping a single row per CDR3 protein. The table lists roughly 30,000 distinct CDR3 sequences, under 7.5% of them singletons, with about 34% in the top ten. Material for sequencing was blood, either unsorted or a sorted T cell fraction (not recorded which). Receptors were obtained from a human donor who was either an allogeneic HSCT recipient or a stem cell or donor lymphocyte infusion donor (not recorded which). It is not recorded whose cells these are; they may come from a transplant donor. The CDR3 runs from the conserved cysteine through the conserved F or W. D genes are given only for firm matches. Only some rows state a clone size, as once, few, many or a class for expanded clones.

v_gene	d_gene	j_gene	abundance	CDR3aa	CDR3nt
TRBV18	TRBD1	TRBJ1-2	NA	CASSPPGTVTGLNFYGYTF	TGTGCCAGCTCACCACCGGGGACAGTCACAGGACTGAATTTCTATGGCTACACCTTC
TRBV3-1	NA	TRBJ2-7	many	CASSQVHEQYF	TGTGCCAGCAGCCAAGTCCACGAGCAGTACTTC
TRBV15	TRBD1	TRBJ1-5	many	CATSRGDRAYSNQPQHF	TGTGCCACCAGCAGAGGGGACAGGGCGTATAGCAATCAGCCCCAGCATTTT
TRBV4-2	NA	TRBJ2-1	NA	CASSQQRSSSYNEQFF	TGTGCCAGCAGCCAACAGCGGTCGAGCTCCTACAATGAGCAGTTCTTC
TRBV24-1	TRBD1	TRBJ2-7	NA	CATRSGTGGEQYF	TGTGCCACCAGGAGTGGGACAGGGGGCGAGCAGTACTTC
TRBV20-1	TRBD2	TRBJ2-1	many	CSASHWTSGTYNEQFF	TGCAGTGCTTCACACTGGACTAGCGGGACCTACAATGAGCAGTTCTTC
TRBV7-2	NA	TRBJ1-5	many	CASSLVSSNQPQHF	TGTGCCAGCAGCTTAGTGAGTAGCAATCAGCCCCAGCATTTT
TRBV6-1	TRBD2	TRBJ2-7	few	CATLTRLANYEQYF	TGTGCCACCCTGACCAGACTAGCGAACTACGAGCAGTACTTC
TRBV5-1	NA	TRBJ2-1	few	CASSGWAETEQFF	TGCGCCAGCAGCGGGTGGGCTGAGACTGAGCAGTTCTTC
TRBV2	TRBD2	TRBJ2-1	many	CASSRLAGWDEQFF	TGTGCCAGCAGCCGACTAGCGGGATGGGATGAGCAGTTCTTC
TRBV28	TRBD2	TRBJ2-1	few	CASSLFAPSGRYNEQFF	TGTGCCAGCAGTTTATTCGCTCCTAGCGGGAGATACAATGAGCAGTTCTTC
TRBV4-3	TRBD1	TRBJ2-7	few	CASSPTGGQRPYEQYF	TGCGCCAGCAGCCCTACAGGGGGCCAACGGCCCTACGAGCAGTACTTC
TRBV11-3	NA	TRBJ2-7	many	CASSLVAGSSYEQYF	TGTGCCAGCAGCTTAGTGGCGGGGAGCTCCTACGAGCAGTACTTC
TRBV15	NA	TRBJ2-3	many	CATSTTLPGTDTQYF	TGTGCCACCAGCACTACCTTGCCTGGCACAGATACGCAGTATTTT
TRBV5-4	NA	TRBJ2-5	few	CASSLAFQETQYF	TGTGCCAGCAGCTTGGCATTCCAAGAGACCCAGTACTTC